This TCR beta chain originates from a study of primary melanoma T cells and metastatic recurrence. V lost 5 bases and J lost 5, with 10 bases in between. Germline CDR1 LGHNT, CDR2 FRNRAP. This CDR3 is built from 13 residues. Study observations and caveats: A tumor T-cell fraction above 20% appeared protective.

Comment on this clone: Its antigen is undetermined.

Some clones are missing from TCRdb's copy, which holds only in-frame ones; the method was immunoSEQ multiplex PCR. Its table lists just over 95 clones. Sequencing was carried out using melanoma tumor tissue. The chain combines TRBV12-5 with TRBJ2-1; no firm D call. The TCR sequence derives from a human donor with melanoma. CDR3 sequence (DNA): TGTGCTAGTGGTGACCTAAGACACAATGAGCAGTTCTTC. Translation: CASGDLRHNEQFF.